A single sample gave rise to the 26 T cell receptor beta chains below, sequenced in a study of T cell changes during pregnancy in multiple sclerosis. Clones were read by immunoSEQ multiplex PCR, and TCRdb kept only the in-frame ones, dropping some. Of approximately 31,000 clones listed, approximately 94% were seen once; the top ten hold around 0.42%. The source was CD4+ T cells from peripheral blood mononuclear cells, collected in the second trimester of pregnancy. The receptors come from a female donor with multiple sclerosis, enrolled in a pregnancy study.

V usage is TRBV29-1 and J usage is TRBJ2-3; TRBD2 is a possible D gene (5 bases). CDR1 is SQVTM, CDR2 ANQGSEA, per germline. Trimming removed 6 bases at V and 5 bases at J, with 15 bases between. The CDR3 consists of 13 residues. The CDR3 DNA reads TGCAGCGTCATAGCGATAAATGGAGATACGCAGTATTTT. Amino acids: CSVIAINGDTQYF.

This clone has only one observation. V usage is TRBV5-1 and J usage is TRBJ2-3; D not certain. Trimming removed 2 bases from V and 1 base from J, with 8 bases in between. The CDR3 extends over 14 amino acids. Germline CDR1 reads SGHRS; CDR2 reads YFSETQ. DNA of the CDR3: TGCGCCAGCAGCTTAACAAAAGGCACAGATACGCAGTATTTT. Protein sequence: CASSLTKGTDTQYF.

The chain links TRBV6-5 to TRBJ1-1; D may be TRBD1 (5 bases). Trimming took 5 bases from V and 5 from J, leaving 12 bases between them. CDR3 length: 13 amino acids. CDR1 is MNHEY, CDR2 SVGAGI, per germline. CDR3 in DNA: TGTGCCAGCAGTCCCCTTAGGGGTACTGAAGCTTTCTTT. Protein product: CASSPLRGTEAFF.

V is TRBV9 and J is TRBJ2-5; TRBD2 aligns across 14 bases. The germline gives CDR1 SGDLS, CDR2 YYNGEE. Trimming took 2 bases from V and 5 from J; bases not matched to a gene: 2. CDR3 length: 15 residues. CDR3 region: CASSVGLAGDETQYF. Here the CDR3 DNA reads TGTGCCAGCAGCGTGGGACTAGCGGGAGATGAGACCCAGTACTTC.

The chain has TRBV27 and TRBJ2-1, with unresolved D. Germline V gene lookup returns CDR1 MNHEY and CDR2 SMNVEV (reference sequence). V lost 2 bases, J lost 0 bases, and 11 bases lay in between. The CDR3 has 16 amino acids. CDR3 in amino acids: CASSLRGQSSYNEQFF. DNA for the CDR3: TGTGCCAGCAGTTTAAGAGGTCAAAGCTCCTACAATGAGCAGTTCTTC.

The gene calls are TRBV28 and TRBJ2-5; TRBD2 agrees at 7 bases. This CDR3 contains 15 residues. Germline assignment: CDR1 MDHEN and CDR2 SYDVKM. Unmatched junction bases numbered 9, after V lost 4 bases and J lost 4 bases. CDR3 region: CASSSRGREGETQYF. The CDR3, as DNA: TGTGCCAGCAGTTCCCGGGGGAGGGAGGGAGAGACCCAGTACTTC.

The chain employs TRBV15 and TRBJ2-3; no clear D gene. The germline CDR1 and CDR2 sequences are LNHNV and YYDKDF (reference sequence). Trimming removed 1 base at V and 2 bases at J, with 7 bases between. This CDR3 is built from 14 residues. The CDR3 loop is CATSRGAPTDTQYF. The CDR3 bases are TGTGCCACCAGCAGAGGGGCGCCCACAGATACGCAGTATTTT.

The chain is built from TRBV18 and TRBJ1-1, with unresolved D. Germline V CDR1 and CDR2: KGHSH, LQKENI. V was trimmed by 3 bases and J by 4 bases, leaving 12 bases between them. CDR3 length: 14 residues. The CDR3, as DNA: TGTGCCAGCTCACCGGAGACTCAAACCACTGAAGCTTTCTTT. Its protein product is CASSPETQTTEAFF.

The V gene is TRBV28, the J gene TRBJ1-4, with D maybe TRBD1 (5 bases). Germline V CDR1 and CDR2: MDHEN, SYDVKM. CDR3 length: 16 amino acids. The V end lost 5 bases, the J end lost 5 bases, and 18 bases lay between the germline ends. The CDR3 sequence: CASSKALGAANEKLFF. CDR3 bases: TGTGCCAGCAGTAAAGCTCTTGGGGCCGCAAATGAAAAACTGTTTTTT.

The chain is built from TRBV18 and TRBJ1-1, with 7 nucleotides matching TRBD1. From germline, CDR1 is KGHSH and CDR2 LQKENI. The length of the CDR3 is 17 residues. The junction had 10 bases not matched to a gene; V was cut back by 3 bases and J by 0 bases. The CDR3 bases are TGTGCCAGCTCACCTATACGACAGGGAGCCATGAACACTGAAGCTTTCTTT. Translated, it gives CASSPIRQGAMNTEAFF.

CDR3 protein: CASNSWDRGAYGYTF. The CDR3 nucleotides are TGTGCCAGCAATAGCTGGGACAGGGGCGCCTATGGCTACACCTTC. V is TRBV6-1 and J is TRBJ1-2; 10 bases agree with TRBD1. V gave up 7 bases and J gave up 4 bases; unmatched junction bases: 9. Germline CDR1 and CDR2: MNHNS and SASEGT. The CDR3 has 15 residues.

This rearrangement joins TRBV5-1 to TRBJ1-4, with D perhaps TRBD1 (5 bases). The CDR3 contains 16 residues. Deletions cut 4 bases from V and 2 bases from J, with 15 bases between. From germline, CDR1 is SGHRS and CDR2 YFSETQ. The DNA for the CDR3 is TGCGCCAGCAGCGGAGGGACCCTGGGGACTAATGAAAAACTGTTTTTT. It specifies CASSGGTLGTNEKLFF.

The chain joins TRBV28 to TRBJ1-5; TRBD1 matches at 8 bases. Trimming at V came to 5 bases and at J to 4 bases, leaving 10 bases not matched to a gene. The CDR3 loop spans 16 amino acids. The germline V gene encodes CDR1 MDHEN and CDR2 SYDVKM. As DNA, the CDR3 is TGTGCCAGCAGTCACCACTCAGGGGGCGCGAATCAGCCCCAGCATTTT. Amino acids: CASSHHSGGANQPQHF.

This clone was seen just once. CDR3 DNA: TGTGCCAGTAGTAGCGGGAGGGCCTTGTTTAATGAGCAGTTCTTC. Protein: CASSSGRALFNEQFF. This chain joins TRBV19 and TRBJ2-1; 9 positions agree with TRBD2. The CDR3 totals 15 residues. The germline V gene has CDR1 LNHDA and CDR2 SQIVND (reference sequence). Losses at the gene ends were 4 bases for V and 7 bases for J; bases not matched to a gene: 8.

The chain links TRBV5-1 to TRBJ2-3; D unclear. The germline gives CDR1 SGHRS, CDR2 YFSETQ. This CDR3 is built from 15 residues. Trimming cost V 0 bases and J 8 bases, with 16 bases left between them. In DNA, the CDR3 is TGCGCCAGCAGCTTGGAGGCAGGTAGAGAAGGTACGCAGTATTTT. This gives the protein CASSLEAGREGTQYF. Supplemented by reference TRBV5-1 and TRBJ2-3, the full variable domain reads KAGVTQTPRYLIKTRGQQVTLSCSPISGHRSVSWYQQTPGQGLQFLFEYFSETQRNKGNFPGRFSGRQFSNSRSEMNVSTLELGDSALYLCASSLEAGREGTQYFGPGTRLTVL.

This rearrangement joins TRBV18 to TRBJ2-7; no clear D gene. Germline loops: CDR1 KGHSH, CDR2 LQKENI. The CDR3 loop spans 12 amino acids. V lost 6 bases to trimming and J lost 2 bases, with 8 bases between them. CDR3 nucleotides: TGTGCCAGCTCCCCAGGAGCCTACGAGCAGTACTTC. Its translation is CASSPGAYEQYF.

This chain links TRBV6-1 with TRBJ1-1; TRBD1 matches at 8 bases. Germline assignment: CDR1 MNHNS and CDR2 SASEGT. Unmatched junction bases numbered 3, after V lost 2 bases and J lost 4 bases. The CDR3 is 14 residues long. Written as DNA, the CDR3 is TGTGCCAGCAGTGAATGGACAGGGACCACTGAAGCTTTCTTT. Translating gives CASSEWTGTTEAFF.

This clone has a single count. This chain connects TRBV20-1 to TRBJ2-5; D is uncertain. Germline V gene lookup returns CDR1 DFQATT and CDR2 SNEGSKA (reference sequence). Trimming pared 4 bases from V and 5 bases from J, leaving 8 bases between. This CDR3 has 11 amino acids. The CDR3, as DNA: TGCAGTGCTACCCGAGGCGAGACCCAGTACTTC. Translation: CSATRGETQYF.

The chain has TRBV5-1 and TRBJ1-3; D gene unclear. There are 16 residues in the CDR3. Trimming took 0 bases from V and 0 from J, leaving 10 bases between them. The V gene's germline CDR1 is SGHRS and CDR2 YFSETQ. CDR3 sequence: CASSLAGEFSGNTIYF. The DNA of the CDR3 is TGCGCCAGCAGCTTGGCCGGGGAGTTCTCTGGAAACACCATATATTTT.

V and J are TRBV28 and TRBJ2-1; TRBD2 agrees at 7 bases. The J segment lost 11 bases and the V segment lost 5 bases, leaving 6 bases of the junction unmatched. Germline V CDR1 and CDR2: MDHEN, SYDVKM. This CDR3 has 12 residues. The CDR3 region is CASSPWEGQQFF. CDR3 nucleotides: TGTGCCAGCAGTCCCTGGGAGGGACAGCAGTTCTTC.

V and J are TRBV30 and TRBJ1-1; TRBD1 might be the D (5 bases). The CDR3 is 11 residues long. Germline CDR1 is GTSNPN and CDR2 is SVGIG (reference sequence). V was clipped by 4 bases and J by 10 bases, with 13 bases between them. CDR3 bases: TGTGCCTGGACCGTGGGGGGTCGAGCTTTCTTT. Translated, it gives CAWTVGGRAFF.

The chain joins TRBV2 to TRBJ1-2; D not resolved. The CDR3 spans 12 residues. V was pared by 4 bases and J by 7 bases, with 10 bases between. Germline lookup yields CDR1 SNHLY and CDR2 FYNNEI. CDR3 protein: CASSVGSSGYTF. The CDR3 nucleotides are TGTGCCAGCAGTGTGGGCAGTTCTGGCTACACCTTC.

The chain carries TRBV15 and TRBJ1-5, with D perhaps matching TRBD1 (6 bases). The V and J ends lost 3 bases and 5 bases respectively, with 8 bases between them. Germline V gene sequence: CDR1 LNHNV, CDR2 YYDKDF (reference sequence). The CDR3 length is 13 residues. CDR3: CATSSPGDQPQHF. The CDR3 DNA is TGTGCCACCAGCAGTCCAGGGGATCAGCCCCAGCATTTT.

J is TRBJ2-7 and V is TRBV28; D is perhaps TRBD1 (5 bases). Germline V gene data show CDR1 as MDHEN and CDR2 as SYDVKM. This CDR3 is built from 15 residues. The DNA for the CDR3 is TGTGTCTTAGTCCGGGCAGGGATCTTTGCCTACGAGCAGTACTTC. Translated: CVLVRAGIFAYEQYF.

The chain has TRBV11-2 and TRBJ1-3; 7 positions agree with TRBD1. The length of the CDR3 is 15 residues. V shed 5 bases, J shed 0 bases, and the junction held 4 bases outside the gene matches. CDR1 and CDR2 (germline): SGHAT, FQNNGV. For the CDR3, the DNA is TGTGCCAGCAGCCGGACAGGCGGCTCTGGAAACACCATATATTTT. Residues: CASSRTGGSGNTIYF.

The J gene is TRBJ2-5, the V gene TRBV10-3, with 8 bases matching TRBD2. The J segment lost 3 bases and the V segment lost 8 bases, leaving 8 bases of the junction unmatched. The V gene's germline CDR1 is ENHRY and CDR2 SYGVKD. The length of the CDR3 is 14 residues. The CDR3 loop is CAIGSGSLKETQYF. The CDR3 nucleotides read TGTGCCATCGGCAGCGGGAGCTTGAAAGAGACCCAGTACTTC.